Given below is one TCR beta chain in context. The ends were cut back, 0 bases at V and 0 bases at J, with 10 bases in the middle. Per germline, CDR1 SGHKS and CDR2 YYEKEE (reference sequence). CDR3 length: 16 residues. The data were taken from a study of T cell responses to AZD1222 COVID-19 vaccine. Generated by immunoSEQ multiplex PCR, the TCRdb table keeps only in-frame clones and is missing some. The table records some 120,000 clones, 91% of them present only once. The rearrangement links TRBV5-5 to TRBJ1-5, with no clear D. The clonotype originates from an adult in good health. Here the sequenced sample was peripheral blood, taken on day 0 of AZD1222 vaccination. CDR3 region: CASSLGAGFSNQPQHF. Here the CDR3 DNA reads TGTGCCAGCAGCTTGGGGGCGGGATTTAGCAATCAGCCCCAGCATTTT.